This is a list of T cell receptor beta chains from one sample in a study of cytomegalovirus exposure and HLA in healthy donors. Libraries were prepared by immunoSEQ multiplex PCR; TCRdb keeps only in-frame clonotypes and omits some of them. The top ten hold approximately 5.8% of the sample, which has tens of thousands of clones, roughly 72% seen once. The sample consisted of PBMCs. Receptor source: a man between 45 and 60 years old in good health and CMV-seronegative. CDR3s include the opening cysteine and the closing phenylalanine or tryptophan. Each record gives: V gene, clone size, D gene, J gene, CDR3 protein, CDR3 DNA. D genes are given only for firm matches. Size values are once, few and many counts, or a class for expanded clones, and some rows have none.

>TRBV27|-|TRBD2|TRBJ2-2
CASSSGLGTGELFF
TGTGCCAGCAGTAGTGGACTAGGGACCGGGGAGCTGTTTTTT
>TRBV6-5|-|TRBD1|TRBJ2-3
CASSYGTGGGTDTQYF
TGTGCCAGCAGTTACGGGACAGGGGGCGGTACAGATACGCAGTATTTT
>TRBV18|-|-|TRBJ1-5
CASSQNEDQPQHF
TGTGCCAGCTCACAAAACGAGGATCAGCCCCAGCATTTT
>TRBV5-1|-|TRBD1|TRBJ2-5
CASSTGGQETQYF
TGCGCCAGCAGCACAGGGGGACAAGAGACCCAGTACTTC
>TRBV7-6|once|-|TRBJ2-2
CASSLGVSRNTGELFF
TGTGCCAGCAGCTTAGGAGTTAGCAGGAACACCGGGGAGCTGTTTTTT
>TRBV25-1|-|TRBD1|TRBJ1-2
CASSEGQGALYGYTF
TGTGCCAGCAGTGAGGGACAGGGGGCTCTCTATGGCTACACCTTC
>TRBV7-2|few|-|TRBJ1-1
CAIQGNTEAFF
TGTGCCATCCAGGGTAACACTGAAGCTTTCTTT
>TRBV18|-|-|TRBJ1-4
CASSRSQGTNEKLFF
TGTGCCAGCTCAAGGAGCCAGGGTACTAATGAAAAACTGTTTTTT
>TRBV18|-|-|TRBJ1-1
CASSVTRGSFTEAFF
TGTGCCAGCTCAGTTACTCGGGGATCCTTCACTGAAGCTTTCTTT
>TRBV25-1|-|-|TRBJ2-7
CASGETGTYEQYF
TGTGCCAGCGGAGAGACAGGTACCTACGAGCAGTACTTC
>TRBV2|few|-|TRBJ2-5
CASTLPRGTQYF
TGTGCCAGCACCCTTCCCCGGGGGACCCAGTACTTC
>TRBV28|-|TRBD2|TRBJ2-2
CASRIAGSNTGELFF
TGTGCCAGCAGGATAGCGGGATCGAACACCGGGGAGCTGTTTTTT
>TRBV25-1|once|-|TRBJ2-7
CASSISAYEQYF
TGTGCCAGCAGTATTTCGGCCTACGAGCAGTACTTC
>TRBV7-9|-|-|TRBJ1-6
CASSLNLVQGATYNSPLHF
TGTGCCAGCAGCTTAAATTTAGTACAGGGAGCAACCTATAATTCACCCCTCCACTTT
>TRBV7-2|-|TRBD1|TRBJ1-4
CASSQYDIEGAREKLFF
TGTGCCAGCAGCCAATATGATATCGAGGGGGCGCGAGAAAAACTGTTTTTT